The clone carrying this T cell receptor beta chain has a handful of counts. Assay: immunoSEQ multiplex PCR; the TCRdb copy retains only in-frame clones and omits some. The sample yields about 250,000 clones, approximately 83% seen once. The sample is drawn from a study of blood T cell repertoires in COVID-19. On the study more broadly: The United States, Italy and Spain supplied acute and convalescent COVID-19 samples.

This receptor was taken from a man at least 80 years old with acute or convalescent COVID-19. The specimen sequenced was peripheral blood.

The CDR3 loop is CASSLFRNEQFF. Written as DNA, the CDR3 is TGTGCCAGCAGCCTATTTCGCAATGAGCAGTTCTTC. This rearrangement joins TRBV11-2 to TRBJ2-1; D call uncertain. The CDR3 has 12 residues. V was pared by 5 bases and J by 6 bases, with 8 bases between. Germline assignment: CDR1 SGHAT and CDR2 FQNNGV.